These 26 T cell receptor beta chains originate from one sample sequenced in a study of beta chain features in type 1 diabetes. General observations from the study: Type 1 diabetes patients had TCRB CDR3s that were shorter (moderately but significantly so) in all four CD4+ subsets.

No antigen is known for these receptors. The investigators reverse transcribed all of the isolated RNA, so they sequenced expressed TCRB transcripts. Only in-frame clones appear in the TCRdb table, and some are missing; sequencing was by immunoSEQ multiplex PCR. This table has roughly 160,000 clones, under 9.5% appearing once. Material for sequencing was central memory CD4+ T cells from blood. The receptor set was obtained from a man aged 18 to 30 with type 1 diabetes.

This clone was seen at least ten times. Here the CDR3 DNA reads TGTGCCAGCCGCCTTGTCGGTGACACTGAAGCTTTCTTT. Translating it yields CASRLVGDTEAFF. The chain carries TRBV18 and TRBJ1-1; D uncertain. The CDR3 totals 13 residues. The germline gives CDR1 KGHSH, CDR2 LQKENI. Trimming shortened V by 8 bases and J by 3 bases, and 13 bases separated the two germline ends.

This clone was found a few times. V usage is TRBV14 and J usage is TRBJ2-3; no clear D. Trimming removed 2 bases at V and 2 bases at J, with 8 bases between. Germline loops: CDR1 SGHDN, CDR2 FVKESK. The CDR3 spans 14 residues. The CDR3: CASSQQVPTDTQYF. CDR3 bases: TGTGCCAGCAGCCAACAGGTGCCCACAGATACGCAGTATTTT.

The chain recombines TRBV5-1 with TRBJ1-6; D is unclear. CDR1 and CDR2 from the germline V gene are SGHRS and YFSETQ. This CDR3 comprises 17 residues. The germline V and J ends were trimmed by 0 bases and 5 bases, with 15 bases remaining between them. The CDR3 loop is CASSLGPERSDNSPLHF. DNA of the CDR3: TGCGCCAGCAGCTTGGGGCCAGAAAGATCTGATAATTCACCCCTCCACTTT.

V and J are TRBV10-1 and TRBJ1-2; D uncertain. The germline V gene has CDR1 WNHNN and CDR2 SYGVQD (reference sequence). The CDR3 consists of 13 residues. Trimming took off 1 base at V and 8 bases at J, with 11 bases between the two ends. CDR3 bases: TGCGCCAGCAGTGAGTTCGTAGGGAGCGGCTACACCTTC. It yields the protein CASSEFVGSGYTF.

This chain links TRBV27 with TRBJ2-5, with D possibly matching TRBD2 (7 bases). V lost 3 bases, J lost 6 bases, and 20 bases lay in between. Germline V CDR1 and CDR2: MNHEY, SMNVEV (reference sequence). The CDR3 extends over 16 amino acids. Here the CDR3 DNA reads TGTGCCAGCAGTTTTGGGGGGGGGCGCGACACGAAGACCCAGTACTTC. Translation gives CASSFGGGRDTKTQYF.

This clone was found a few times. This sequence joins TRBV7-2 and TRBJ2-4; 10 bases are a match to TRBD1. V was pared by 3 bases and J by 6 bases, with 5 bases of the junction left unmatched. The CDR3 is 15 amino acids. The germline gives CDR1 SGHTA, CDR2 FQGNSA. CDR3 in amino acids: CASSFRDRGRNIQYF. DNA of the CDR3: TGTGCCAGCAGCTTCCGGGACAGGGGTAGAAACATTCAGTACTTC.

There are a few counts of this clone. The chain recombines TRBV5-1 with TRBJ2-2; 11 nucleotides agree with TRBD2. This CDR3 has 16 residues. V shed 4 bases, J shed 4 bases, and the junction held 6 bases outside the gene matches. Germline CDR1 is SGHRS and CDR2 is YFSETQ. This CDR3 is CASSATSGGTTGELFF. CDR3 bases: TGCGCCAGCAGCGCTACTAGCGGGGGAACCACCGGGGAGCTGTTTTTT.

This clone was recorded a few times. The CDR3: CASSLVASGRDNEQFF. The DNA for the CDR3 is TGTGCCAGCAGCTTAGTCGCTAGCGGGAGAGATAATGAGCAGTTCTTC. V is TRBV7-2 and J is TRBJ2-1; the match to TRBD2 covers 10 bases. The germline gives CDR1 SGHTA, CDR2 FQGNSA. J gave up 7 bases and V 1 base, and 7 bases lay outside the gene matches. The CDR3 has 16 amino acids.

The chain links TRBV19 to TRBJ2-5; tentatively, D is TRBD1 (5 bases). CDR1 and CDR2 from the germline V gene are LNHDA and SQIVND (reference sequence). This CDR3 has 13 amino acids. V was shortened by 6 bases and J by 2 bases, with 10 bases between the two germline ends. The CDR3 DNA is TGTGCCAGTAGATCGACAGCGCAAGAGACCCAGTACTTC. Its translation: CASRSTAQETQYF.

The gene calls are TRBV5-1 and TRBJ1-1; TRBD1 matches at 8 bases. CDR1 is SGHRS and CDR2 is YFSETQ in the germline V gene. V shed 2 bases and J 1 base; nucleotides not matched to a gene: 4. This CDR3 contains 15 residues. In DNA, the CDR3 is TGCGCCAGCAGCTTACAGACAGGGGAGAACACTGAAGCTTTCTTT. Encoded protein: CASSLQTGENTEAFF.

V and J are TRBV2 and TRBJ1-2, with D possibly being TRBD1 (6 bases). This CDR3 has 13 residues. Deletions cut 6 bases from V and 6 bases from J, with 14 bases between. Germline V CDR1 and CDR2: SNHLY, FYNNEI. CDR3 in DNA: TGTGCCAGCAGCCCCTGGTCAGGGGATGGCTACACCTTC. It encodes CASSPWSGDGYTF.

The rearrangement uses TRBV30 and TRBJ2-1; the match to TRBD2 covers 10 bases. The CDR3 length is 15 residues. Germline V lookup: CDR1 GTSNPN, CDR2 SVGIG (reference sequence). V gave up 4 bases and J gave up 6 bases; unmatched junction bases: 9. The CDR3 DNA reads as TGTGCCTGGACAGGGGGGACTAGCGCACCCAATGAGCAGTTCTTC. Protein product: CAWTGGTSAPNEQFF.

The V and J genes are TRBV4-3 and TRBJ2-3; 8 nucleotides agree with TRBD2. Germline assignment: CDR1 LGHNA and CDR2 YSLEER. This CDR3 comprises 13 residues. V lost 0 bases, J lost 8 bases, and 1 base stayed unmatched. CDR3 residues: CASSQELAATQYF. The CDR3 bases are TGCGCCAGCAGCCAAGAACTAGCGGCTACGCAGTATTTT.

V gene TRBV2 combines with J gene TRBJ2-5, with 12 bases matching TRBD2. Germline CDR1 SNHLY, CDR2 FYNNEI. This CDR3 contains 14 residues. The V gene end was trimmed by 8 bases and the J gene end by 5 bases; junction bases not matched to a gene: 6. For the CDR3, the DNA is TGTGCCAGCCTAGGACTAGCGGGGTCTGAGACCCAGTACTTC. Translation: CASLGLAGSETQYF. Combining the CDR3 with reference TRBV2 and TRBJ2-5 gives the whole variable domain EPEVTQTPSHQVTQMGQEVILRCVPISNHLYFYWYRQILGQKVEFLVSFYNNEISEKSEIFDDQFSVERPDGSNFTLKIRSTKLEDSAMYFCASLGLAGSETQYFGPGTRLLVL.

The J gene is TRBJ2-6, the V gene TRBV5-1, with D perhaps TRBD1 (5 bases). V was shortened by 1 base and J by 1 base, with 12 bases between the two germline ends. CDR3 length: 17 residues. Germline CDR1 and CDR2: SGHRS and YFSETQ. The CDR3 here is CASSLRAGSSGANVLTF. In DNA form, the CDR3 reads TGCGCCAGCAGCTTGCGCGCAGGGTCGTCTGGGGCCAACGTCCTGACTTTC. Full variable domain (remainder filled in from reference TRBV5-1 and TRBJ2-6): KAGVTQTPRYLIKTRGQQVTLSCSPISGHRSVSWYQQTPGQGLQFLFEYFSETQRNKGNFPGRFSGRQFSNSRSEMNVSTLELGDSALYLCASSLRAGSSGANVLTFGAGSRLTVL.

The rearrangement joins TRBV18 to TRBJ2-3, with TRBD2 matching over 7 bases. J lost 1 base, V lost 3 bases, and 4 bases had no gene match. Germline loops: CDR1 KGHSH, CDR2 LQKENI. The length of the CDR3 is 15 residues. CDR3 coding DNA: TGTGCCAGCTCACCGGCGGGAGCGGGCACAGATACGCAGTATTTT. Translated, it gives CASSPAGAGTDTQYF.

The chain links TRBV18 to TRBJ2-7; possible D gene TRBD1, 6 bases. CDR1 is KGHSH and CDR2 is LQKENI in the germline V gene. V was clipped by 4 bases and J by 5 bases, with 18 bases between them. CDR3 size: 15 residues. The CDR3 sequence is CASSRAQGQGHEQYF. CDR3 DNA sequence: TGTGCCAGCTCACGTGCTCAGGGGCAGGGCCACGAGCAGTACTTC.

The gene calls are TRBV7-8 and TRBJ2-3; D possibly corresponds to TRBD2 (6 bases). V was cut by 5 bases and J by 4 bases, with 7 bases left in between. Germline CDR1 and CDR2: SGHVS and FQNEAQ. The CDR3 is 12 amino acids. Here the CDR3 reads CASSPGADTQYF. CDR3 bases: TGTGCCAGCAGCCCGGGGGCAGATACGCAGTATTTT.

This chain links TRBV5-1 with TRBJ2-2, with TRBD2 as a possible D gene (6 bases). CDR1 SGHRS and CDR2 YFSETQ come from the germline V gene. This CDR3 is 14 amino acids long. V lost 4 bases and J 6 bases, leaving 13 bases between the germline ends. The CDR3 DNA reads as TGCGCCAGCAGCAGGTCGGGAGTTGCCGGGGAGCTGTTTTTT. It is translated as CASSRSGVAGELFF.

V gene TRBV19 combines with J gene TRBJ2-7, with D tentatively TRBD2 (6 bases). Trimming stripped 3 bases from V and 3 bases from J, with 18 bases between. This CDR3 is built from 16 residues. The germline V gene has CDR1 LNHDA and CDR2 SQIVND (reference sequence). CDR3 coding DNA: TGTGCCAGTAGTATTTCCCCCGGCGGGACCGGCTACGAGCAGTACTTC. It is translated as CASSISPGGTGYEQYF.

This chain connects TRBV18 to TRBJ2-3, with 10 bases aligning to TRBD1. The germline V gene has CDR1 KGHSH and CDR2 LQKENI. The CDR3 consists of 14 residues. The V and J ends lost 6 bases and 4 bases, in that order; junction bases with no gene match: 4. The CDR3 coding sequence is TGTGCCAGCTCCAATGGACAGGGGGCAGATACGCAGTATTTT. It encodes CASSNGQGADTQYF.

The table lists this clone with many counts. The chain couples TRBV27 to TRBJ2-1; TRBD2 matches 11 bases. Trimming removed 5 bases from V and 6 bases from J; junction bases left unmatched: 6. This CDR3 has 15 amino acids. Germline V gene sequence: CDR1 MNHEY, CDR2 SMNVEV (reference sequence). The CDR3 reads CASSGGTSGGNEQFF. The CDR3 region has the DNA TGTGCCAGCAGTGGAGGGACTAGCGGAGGCAATGAGCAGTTCTTC.

This clone was seen only a few times. This chain uses TRBV11-2 with TRBJ2-5; tentatively, D is TRBD2 (5 bases). Germline V gene lookup returns CDR1 SGHAT and CDR2 FQNNGV. The ends were cut back, 5 bases at V and 7 bases at J, with 23 bases in the middle. The CDR3 contains 16 residues. CDR3 region: CASSPLQVGEGGTQYF. CDR3 nucleotides: TGTGCCAGCAGCCCACTTCAAGTTGGGGAAGGAGGGACCCAGTACTTC. Drawing the rest from reference TRBV11-2 and TRBJ2-5, the complete variable domain is EAGVAQSPRYKIIEKRQSVAFWCNPISGHATLYWYQQILGQGPKLLIQFQNNGVVDDSQLPKDRFSAERLKGVDSTLKIQPAKLEDSAVYLCASSPLQVGEGGTQYFGPGTRLLVL.

This clone turned up a few times. This chain links TRBV11-2 with TRBJ2-1; TRBD1 agrees at 8 bases. Germline lookup yields CDR1 SGHAT and CDR2 FQNNGV. J was trimmed by 7 bases and V by 5 bases; bases with no gene match: 16. This CDR3 is 17 amino acids long. CDR3 DNA: TGTGCCAGCAGCGGACCGACAGGGGTATTGGTAGGAAATGAGCAGTTCTTC. The encoded protein is CASSGPTGVLVGNEQFF.

The chain couples TRBV30 to TRBJ1-3; weak D call: TRBD1 (6 bases). This CDR3 has 16 amino acids. The V gene's germline CDR1 is GTSNPN and CDR2 SVGIG (reference sequence). Between the trimmed V and J ends, which lost 0 bases and 4 bases, there was a span of 16 bases. Here the CDR3 reads CAWSVWQGKLGNTIYF. In DNA, the CDR3 is TGTGCCTGGAGTGTTTGGCAGGGGAAACTAGGAAACACCATATATTTT.

This clone occurred a few times. In DNA, the CDR3 is TGTGCCAGTAGAGGGGGCCCTGACAGGTCGCGGCAGTACTTC. It translates to CASRGGPDRSRQYF. The chain combines TRBV19 with TRBJ2-7, with TRBD1 identical over 7 bases. Per germline, CDR1 LNHDA and CDR2 SQIVND (reference sequence). The J segment lost 9 bases and the V segment lost 6 bases, leaving 14 bases of the junction unmatched. This CDR3 has 14 amino acids.